This T cell receptor (beta chain) was recovered during a study of control samples from healthy donors and cancer patients. Measured with immunoSEQ multiplex PCR; TCRdb has only the in-frame clones, and not every one. The top ten clones hold about a sixth of a sample with about 100,000 clones, more than 75% of them seen once. CDR3 length: 12 amino acids. Germline V gene lookup returns CDR1 SGHTA and CDR2 FQGTGA. The V gene lost 5 bases and the J gene lost 3 bases, with 7 bases spanning the gap. The chain carries TRBV7-3 and TRBJ1-1; D gene uncertain. The TCR was taken from a woman between 45 and 65 years old in good health. The specimen was blood. CDR3 region: CASSPPDTEAFF. Written as DNA, the CDR3 is TGTGCCAGCAGCCCTCCCGACACTGAAGCTTTCTTT. Supplemented by reference TRBV7-3 and TRBJ1-1, the full variable domain reads GAGVSQTPSNKVTEKGKYVELRCDPISGHTALYWYRQSLGQGPEFLIYFQGTGAADDSGLPNDRFFAVRPEGSVSTLKIQRTERGDSAVYLCASSPPDTEAFFGQGTRLTVV.